Listed below are T cell receptor beta chains from one sample, sequenced in a study of siplizumab effects on memory and regulatory T cells. Generated by immunoSEQ multiplex PCR, the TCRdb table keeps only in-frame clones and is missing some. The data hold some 100,000 clones, with about 94% observed a single time. The sequencing sample was made of non-Treg CD4+ T cells sorted from blood. These receptors came from a human donor in good health. The CDR3 runs from the conserved cysteine through the conserved F or W. The D gene is left open where the match is weak. Size tells how often a clone was seen (once, few, many) or the class of an expanded clone, and some rows leave it out.

v_call	d_call	j_call	cdr3_length	clone_size	cdr3_nt	cdr3_aa
TRBV11-2	.	TRBJ1-2	13	.	TGTGCCAGCAGCTTAGGACAGAGTTATGGCTACACCTTC	CASSLGQSYGYTF
TRBV27	.	TRBJ2-7	11	.	TGTGCCAGCAGTTCTGCCTACGAGCAGTACTTC	CASSSAYEQYF
TRBV11-3	.	TRBJ2-1	16	.	TGTGCCAGCAGCTTAGGAAGGACAAGCTCCTACAATGAGCAGTTCTTC	CASSLGRTSSYNEQFF
TRBV7-9	.	TRBJ2-7	14	.	TGTGCCAGCAGGGGGGGACATACGACCTACGAGCAGTACTTC	CASRGGHTTYEQYF
TRBV7-8	TRBD2	TRBJ2-7	18	.	TGTGCCAGCAGATTTCAGACTAGCGGGATTCATCCCTTCTACGAGCAGTACTTC	CASRFQTSGIHPFYEQYF
TRBV5-4	.	TRBJ2-5	15	.	TGTGCCAGCAGCGGCCCGGAGGTGGAGACAGAGACCCAGTACTTC	CASSGPEVETETQYF
TRBV5-5	.	TRBJ2-1	15	.	TGTGCCAGCAGCTTGACGGGGCCCTCCTACAATGAGCAGTTCTTC	CASSLTGPSYNEQFF
TRBV9	TRBD1	TRBJ2-7	14	.	TGTGCCAGCAGCCCCAGGACAGGGGGCGGCGAGCAGTACTTC	CASSPRTGGGEQYF
TRBV6-1	TRBD1	TRBJ2-7	15	.	TGTGCCAGCAGTGCCGTTGGTGGCAGGGGGAACGAGCAGTACTTC	CASSAVGGRGNEQYF
TRBV7-3	.	TRBJ2-1	13	.	TGTGCCAGCAGCACACCCGGAGTCTGGGAGCAGTTCTTC	CASSTPGVWEQFF
TRBV5-1	TRBD1	TRBJ1-4	15	.	TGCGCCAGCAGCCAAGGGACAGGGGGTGTTGAAAAACTGTTTTTT	CASSQGTGGVEKLFF
TRBV11-2	TRBD1	TRBJ1-2	14	.	TGTGCCAGCAGCCCGGGACAGGGAAACTATGGCTACACCTTC	CASSPGQGNYGYTF
TRBV5-5	.	TRBJ2-5	15	.	TGTGCCAGCAGCTTGGCCACAGGGTACCAAGAGACCCAGTACTTC	CASSLATGYQETQYF
TRBV29-1	.	TRBJ1-4	13	.	TGCAGCGTTGGAGGGGAGGAGGGTGAAAAACTGTTTTTT	CSVGGEEGEKLFF
TRBV6-1	.	TRBJ2-1	12	.	TGTGCCAGCAGTGAAGAAGGGGATGAGCAGTTCTTC	CASSEEGDEQFF
TRBV19	TRBD2	TRBJ2-1	16	.	TGTGCCAGTAGTATGTTCCGGGAGGGCCCCTACAATGAGCAGTTCTTC	CASSMFREGPYNEQFF
TRBV7-9	TRBD2	TRBJ2-1	19	.	TGTGCCAGCAGCTTAAGATATCGGCGCGGGAGTTCCTCCCTCAATGAGCAGTTCTTC	CASSLRYRRGSSSLNEQFF
TRBV5-1	.	TRBJ2-1	15	.	TGCGCCAGCACTCCCCAGGGGGGATCCTACAATGAGCAGTTCTTC	CASTPQGGSYNEQFF
TRBV28	TRBD2	TRBJ2-7	15	.	TGTGCCAGCAGTTCGAAGCGGGGGGGTGCCTACGAGCAGTACTTC	CASSSKRGGAYEQYF
TRBV19	.	TRBJ2-6	14	.	TGTGCCAGTACCAACAGGGCTGGGGCCAACGTCCTGACTTTC	CASTNRAGANVLTF
TRBV6-5	.	TRBJ2-7	12	.	TGTGCCAGCAGTTCCCAGGGACACGAGCAGTACTTC	CASSSQGHEQYF
TRBV30	TRBD1	TRBJ1-1	16	.	TGTGCCTGGAGTGATCTTTGGACAGGGGAGAACACTGAAGCTTTCTTT	CAWSDLWTGENTEAFF
TRBV12-5	.	TRBJ2-2	14	.	TGTGCTAGTGGATTAGGACAGAACACCGGGGAGCTGTTTTTT	CASGLGQNTGELFF
TRBV9	.	TRBJ2-2	18	.	TGTGCCAGCAGCCCTATGGGTCGGGGGACAACGAACACCGGGGAGCTGTTTTTT	CASSPMGRGTTNTGELFF
TRBV5-4	TRBD2	TRBJ2-5	15	.	TGTGCCAGCAAGGGCGGTGTCAGCGGGGGAGAGACCCAGTACTTC	CASKGGVSGGETQYF
TRBV18	.	TRBJ2-3	16	.	TGTGCCAGCTCACCCTCTGGAGGGAGTCGTAGAGATACGCAGTATTTT	CASSPSGGSRRDTQYF
TRBV7-3	TRBD2	TRBJ2-2	16	once	TGTGCCAGCAGCTTGCAGACTAGCGCGAACACCGGGGAGCTGTTTTTT	CASSLQTSANTGELFF
TRBV15	.	TRBJ1-3	19	.	TGTGCCACCAGCAGAGATGACGAGGCAGGGTGGAACTCTGGAAACACCATATATTTT	CATSRDDEAGWNSGNTIYF
TRBV4-1	.	TRBJ2-7	15	.	TGCGCCAGCAGCCCCGGTCAGGGGAAATCCTACGAGCAGTACTTC	CASSPGQGKSYEQYF
TRBV19	.	TRBJ1-5	12	.	TGTGCCAGTAGTATAGTCCATCAGCCCCAGCATTTT	CASSIVHQPQHF
TRBV5-1	.	TRBJ2-7	14	.	TGCGCCAGGCCCGGGACTGAGTTCTCCTACGAGCAGTACTTC	CARPGTEFSYEQYF
TRBV7-2	.	TRBJ2-4	15	once	TGTGCCAGCAGCCCCGTGTGGCTAGCCAAAAACATTCAGTACTTC	CASSPVWLAKNIQYF
TRBV4-1	TRBD1	TRBJ2-1	15	once	TGCGCCAGCATGGGACAGGGTCTAGCGGAGAATGAGCAGTTCTTC	CASMGQGLAENEQFF
TRBV16	.	TRBJ2-2	13	.	TGTGCCAGCAGCCAATCATTCCCCGGGGAGCTGTTTTTT	CASSQSFPGELFF
TRBV6-4	.	TRBJ2-6	14	.	TGTGCCAGCAGCCTTAACTCTGGGGCCAACGTCCTGACTTTC	CASSLNSGANVLTF
TRBV28	.	TRBJ1-2	17	.	TGTGCCAGCAGTTTTCTGTCGACAGTTGACTATAACTATGGCTACACCTTC	CASSFLSTVDYNYGYTF
TRBV5-4	.	TRBJ1-1	14	.	TGTGCCAGCAGCTTGACGGTTTTTCCTACTGAAGCTTTCTTT	CASSLTVFPTEAFF
TRBV6-1	.	TRBJ2-3	15	.	TGTGCCAGCAGCACGACTAGATCTAGCACAGATACGCAGTATTTT	CASSTTRSSTDTQYF
TRBV5-7	TRBD2	TRBJ2-6	17	.	TGTGCCAGCAGCTTCGGGGGGGATGGACCTGGGGCCAACGTCCTGACTTTC	CASSFGGDGPGANVLTF
TRBV7-3	TRBD1	TRBJ2-3	16	.	TGTGCCAGCAGCGCCCTGGGACAGGGGTTCACAGATACGCAGTATTTT	CASSALGQGFTDTQYF
TRBV9	.	TRBJ2-2	16	.	TGTGCCAGCAGCGTAGGACCAAATGGGGGGACCGGGGAGCTGTTTTTT	CASSVGPNGGTGELFF
TRBV10-2	.	TRBJ1-1	11	.	TGCGCCAGCAGGAGTTTCACTGAAGCTTTCTTT	CASRSFTEAFF
TRBV2	TRBD1	TRBJ2-7	14	.	TGTGCCAGCAGTGAACAGGGGGCGGGATACGAGCAGTACTTC	CASSEQGAGYEQYF
TRBV15	.	TRBJ2-3	15	.	TGTGCCACCAGCAGAGGACCTGTTACCACAGATACGCAGTATTTT	CATSRGPVTTDTQYF
TRBV9	TRBD1	TRBJ1-3	16	.	TGTGCCAGCAGCGTAGTGGGGACAGGGGCTGGAAACACCATATATTTT	CASSVVGTGAGNTIYF